The rows below give T cell receptor beta chains drawn from one sample of a study of blood T cell repertoires in COVID-19. TCRdb keeps only in-frame clones here, not all; method: immunoSEQ multiplex PCR. The profile covers some 96,000 clones, with about 90% appearing a single time and 6.5% to 8% taken by the ten largest. The sequenced sample consisted of peripheral blood. These receptors came from a man aged 30-40 years in a cohort sampled during active COVID-19. Each CDR3 is given with its conserved first and last residue. D genes are given only for firm matches. The size field is filled for only some rows; it gives once, few, many or a size class.

J gene,V gene,clone size,D gene,CDR3 DNA,CDR3 protein
TRBJ2-1,TRBV5-1,-,-,TGCGCCAGCAGCTTCCAAATCGGTGAGCAGTTCTTC,CASSFQIGEQFF
TRBJ2-7,TRBV5-4,-,TRBD2,TGTGCCAGCAGCTTGAGCGGGGGGGGCCGTTACGAGCAGTACTTC,CASSLSGGGRYEQYF
TRBJ1-2,TRBV3-1/TRBV3-2,-,-,TGTGCCAGCAGCCAACGGGGTGGCTATGGCTACACCTTC,CASSQRGGYGYTF
TRBJ2-7,TRBV28,-,-,TGTGCCAGCAGTCGCCCAACTAGCTCCTACGAGCAGTACTTC,CASSRPTSSYEQYF
TRBJ1-2,TRBV7-9,once,TRBD1,TGTGCCAGCACCCCCCCCGCGACAGGGGCATCCTATGGCTACACCTTC,CASTPPATGASYGYTF
TRBJ1-6,TRBV6-4,-,-,TGTGCCAGCAGTGTGGGGGCGGAAAATTCACCCCTCCACTTT,CASSVGAENSPLHF
TRBJ2-7,TRBV4-2,-,-,TGTGCCAGCAGCTCGGCAGGCACCTACGAGCAGTACTTC,CASSSAGTYEQYF
TRBJ2-2,TRBV5-5,-,-,TGTGCCAGCAGCTCTTACAGGGTCGACACCGGGGAGCTGTTTTTT,CASSSYRVDTGELFF
TRBJ1-5,TRBV19,-,-,TGTGCCACCGCCGTGGGACTATCGTTGCATTTT,CATAVGLSLHF
TRBJ2-2,TRBV5-4,once,-,TGTGCCAGCAGCTTGCAAGGTGGGGGCGGTATCACCGGGGAGCTGTTTTTT,CASSLQGGGGITGELFF
TRBJ2-3,TRBV5-4,-,-,TGTGCCAGCAGCCCAGGGAACAGACACACAGATACGCAGTATTTT,CASSPGNRHTDTQYF
TRBJ2-5,TRBV30,once,-,TGTGCCTGGAGCGTGGACGGAGGTGTACAGTACTTC,CAWSVDGGVQYF
TRBJ2-7,TRBV7-2,-,TRBD1,TGTGCCAGCAGCTTATACCACAGGGGGGACTCCTACGAGCAGTACTTC,CASSLYHRGDSYEQYF
TRBJ1-6,TRBV3-1/TRBV3-2,-,-,TGTGCCAGCAGCCAAGGCACTGCTAATTCACCCCTCCACTTT,CASSQGTANSPLHF
TRBJ2-1,TRBV5-6,-,-,TGTGCCAGCAGCGTACAGGGTTTGGAGCAGTTCTTC,CASSVQGLEQFF
TRBJ2-7,TRBV19,-,-,TGTGCCAGTAGTATAGCCGGCGAGCAGTACTTC,CASSIAGEQYF
TRBJ2-5,TRBV4-1,many,-,TGCGCCAGCAGCCAAGACAGGGTCTCCCAAGAGACCCAGTACTTC,CASSQDRVSQETQYF
TRBJ2-2,TRBV23-1,-,TRBD1,TGCGCCAGCAGTCAACTAGACAGGGTCCCCGGGGAGCTGTTTTTT,CASSQLDRVPGELFF